This TCR beta chain was identified in a study of T cells in Graves' hyperthyroidism and ophthalmopathy. Notes on the study in general: Most thyroid clonotypes with frequency above 0.001 were detected in blood.

Each person with ophthalmopathy scored at least 3 on the Clinical Activity Score, reached NOSPECS grade 4 or higher, and had been ill under 3 months. V shed 10 bases and J shed 6 bases, with 16 bases lying between them. The CDR3 totals 13 residues. Looked up from germline, CDR1 is LNHDA and CDR2 is SQIVND (reference sequence). This clonotype was found many times. Its antigen is still unknown. Authors of the study amplified TCR beta CDR3 regions from RNA transcripts. TCR CDR3 regions were first amplified by RT-PCR with HTBI primers. TCRdb fed the multiplex PCR reads into MiXCR, producing one record per CDR3 protein. The sample includes about 600,000 distinct CDR3 sequences, about 16% of them seen just once.

This clonotype originated in a woman aged 40 to 49 with Graves' ophthalmopathy. The sample taken for sequencing was blood. The chain recombines TRBV19 with TRBJ2-1; D may be TRBD1 (5 bases). The CDR3 coding sequence is TGTGCCACGACCAGGGCCTACCGCAATGAGCAGTTCTTC. Amino acids: CATTRAYRNEQFF.